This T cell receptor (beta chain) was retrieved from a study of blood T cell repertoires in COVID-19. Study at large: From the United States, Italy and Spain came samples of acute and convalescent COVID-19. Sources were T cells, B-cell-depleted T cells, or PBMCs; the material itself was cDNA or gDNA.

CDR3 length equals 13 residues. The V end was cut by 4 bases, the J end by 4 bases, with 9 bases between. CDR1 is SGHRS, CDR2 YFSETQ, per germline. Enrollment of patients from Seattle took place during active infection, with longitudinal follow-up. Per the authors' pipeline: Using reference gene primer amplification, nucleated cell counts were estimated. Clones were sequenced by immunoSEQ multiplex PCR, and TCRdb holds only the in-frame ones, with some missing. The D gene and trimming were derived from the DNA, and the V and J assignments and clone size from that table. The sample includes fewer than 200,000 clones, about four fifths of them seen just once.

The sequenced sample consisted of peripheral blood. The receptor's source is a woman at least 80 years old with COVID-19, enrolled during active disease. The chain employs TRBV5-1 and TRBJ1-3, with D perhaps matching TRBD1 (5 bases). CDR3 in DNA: TGCGCCAGCAGCATGACAGCCGGAAACACCATATATTTT. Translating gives CASSMTAGNTIYF.